The 18 T cell receptor beta chains below all came from one sample that was sequenced in a study of cytomegalovirus exposure and HLA in healthy donors. 13 Jbeta primers and 60 Vbeta primers were used for the PCR. Clones were read by immunoSEQ multiplex PCR, and TCRdb kept only the in-frame ones, dropping some. This sample's table reports 93,000 or so clones. The sequenced sample consisted of PBMCs. All receptors come from a man aged 40-49 years in good health and CMV-seronegative.

The chain has TRBV29-1 and TRBJ1-2, with D possibly matching TRBD1 (5 bases). The germline V and J ends were trimmed by 2 bases and 2 bases, with 6 bases remaining between them. CDR1 and CDR2 (germline): SQVTM, ANQGSEA. The CDR3 loop spans 12 amino acids. This chain's CDR3 is CSVETGNYGYTF. DNA for the CDR3: TGCAGCGTTGAAACAGGCAACTATGGCTACACCTTC.

The V and J genes are TRBV29-1 and TRBJ2-1, with D perhaps TRBD2 (5 bases). The CDR3 totals 11 residues. Germline assignment: CDR1 SQVTM and CDR2 ANQGSEA. V shed 7 bases and J shed 6 bases, with 10 bases lying between them. DNA for the CDR3: TGCAGCGCCTACGAGGGCAATGAGCAGTTCTTC. Its translation: CSAYEGNEQFF.

This chain connects TRBV29-1 to TRBJ2-5, with D maybe TRBD2 (5 bases). The tail of the sequence fits TRBJ2-7 better, so the J call may be wrong. The germline V gene has CDR1 SQVTM and CDR2 ANQGSEA. The CDR3 is made up of 13 amino acids. The CDR3 DNA sequence: TGCAGCGTTGAACATGGAGGCATGTACGAGCAGTACTTC. Its translation: CSVEHGGMYEQYF.

The chain uses TRBV7-9 and TRBJ1-4; D unclear. V was pared by 5 bases and J by 0 bases, with 10 bases between. The CDR3 totals 15 residues. The germline V gene encodes CDR1 SEHNR and CDR2 FQNEAQ (reference sequence). The CDR3 bases are TGTGCCAGCAGCGGTCAACGGGCAACTAATGAAAAACTGTTTTTT. It translates to CASSGQRATNEKLFF.

This sequence joins TRBV7-6 and TRBJ2-7; D is possibly TRBD2 (6 bases). CDR3 size: 16 residues. Germline lookup yields CDR1 SGHVS and CDR2 FNYEAQ. Between the trimmed V and J ends, which lost 5 bases and 4 bases, there was a span of 21 bases. In nucleotides, the CDR3 is TGTGCCAGCAGCCGAACCGGGGGTCCCACCCCTTACGAGCAGTACTTC. Translation gives CASSRTGGPTPYEQYF.

J is TRBJ2-2 and V is TRBV10-3, with D tentatively TRBD1 (5 bases). The germline V gene encodes CDR1 ENHRY and CDR2 SYGVKD. The CDR3 extends over 13 amino acids. V was pared by 0 bases and J by 7 bases, with 6 bases between. The CDR3 region has the DNA TGTGCCATCAGTGAGTCAAGGGGCGGGGAGCTGTTTTTT. Encoded protein: CAISESRGGELFF.

The gene calls are TRBV15 and TRBJ1-4; perhaps TRBD1 as D (5 bases). Germline V lookup: CDR1 LNHNV, CDR2 YYDKDF (reference sequence). V was clipped by 1 base and J by 8 bases, with 11 bases between them. CDR3 length equals 14 residues. CDR3 coding DNA: TGTGCCACCAGCAGAGTCGGGGGAATCGAAAAACTGTTTTTT. It codes for CATSRVGGIEKLFF.

The V call is TRBV19, the J call TRBJ2-7; tentative D call: TRBD2 (5 bases). The CDR3 sequence is 13 residues long. The V end was cut by 1 base, the J end by 7 bases, with 11 bases between. The germline V gene has CDR1 LNHDA and CDR2 SQIVND (reference sequence). The CDR3 DNA sequence: TGTGCCAGTAGTATAGGTACCTCGGGGGAGCAGTACTTC. Encoded protein: CASSIGTSGEQYF.

Notes on this clone: Other nucleotide sequences in the sample specify the same CDR3. The rearrangement uses TRBV7-9 and TRBJ2-5, with D uncertain. V dropped 5 bases and J dropped 2 bases, with 3 bases sitting between them. Germline CDR1 SEHNR, CDR2 FQNEAQ (reference sequence). The CDR3 is 11 residues long. This CDR3 is CASSLQETQYF. Here the CDR3 DNA reads TGTGCCAGCAGCCTTCAAGAGACCCAGTACTTC.

The chain has TRBV10-2 and TRBJ2-5; a possible D gene is TRBD2 (7 bases). The CDR3 is made up of 15 amino acids. Germline V gene lookup returns CDR1 WSHSY and CDR2 SAAADI. V was cut by 4 bases and J by 2 bases, with 14 bases left in between. The CDR3 loop is CASSGGGAGQETQYF. The CDR3 DNA reads TGCGCCAGCAGTGGGGGGGGCGCTGGGCAAGAGACCCAGTACTTC.

The chain links TRBV7-9 to TRBJ1-4; the match to TRBD1 covers 7 bases. In germline, CDR1 is SEHNR, CDR2 FQNEAQ (reference sequence). This CDR3 spans 15 amino acids. Unmatched junction bases numbered 11, after V lost 5 bases and J lost 8 bases. For the CDR3, the DNA is TGTGCCAGCAGCCCGAAGACAGGGCTGGGGGAAAAACTGTTTTTT. It encodes CASSPKTGLGEKLFF.

The genes are TRBV19 and TRBJ1-1, with 7 bases aligning to TRBD1. Germline trimming cut 3 bases from V and 4 bases from J; bases unmatched to any gene: 17. The CDR3 consists of 18 residues. Looked up from germline, CDR1 is LNHDA and CDR2 is SQIVND (reference sequence). This CDR3 is CASSIDMTGLPLGTEAFF. DNA of the CDR3: TGTGCCAGTAGTATCGATATGACAGGGCTCCCTCTGGGCACTGAAGCTTTCTTT. Looking up the rest from reference TRBV19 and TRBJ1-1 gives the full variable domain: DGGITQSPKYLFRKEGQNVTLSCEQNLNHDAMYWYRQDPGQGLRLIYYSQIVNDFQKGDIAEGYSVSREKKESFPLTVTSAQKNPTAFYLCASSIDMTGLPLGTEAFFGQGTRLTVV.

V gene TRBV7-8 combines with J gene TRBJ2-1, with D possibly TRBD2 on 5 matching bases. CDR3 size: 16 residues. Germline CDR1 SGHVS, CDR2 FQNEAQ. V lost 5 bases and J lost 0, with 14 bases in between. The CDR3 sequence is CASSLTILSSYNEQFF. The CDR3, as DNA: TGTGCCAGCAGCCTGACTATCCTGAGCTCCTACAATGAGCAGTTCTTC.

V is TRBV2 and J is TRBJ1-5; a weak D match, TRBD1 (6 bases). Germline assignment: CDR1 SNHLY and CDR2 FYNNEI. This CDR3 is built from 14 residues. The germline V and J ends were trimmed by 5 bases and 3 bases, with 11 bases remaining between them. In DNA, the CDR3 is TGTGCCAGCAGTCAACAGGGATACAATCAGCCCCAGCATTTT. Translation: CASSQQGYNQPQHF.

In the case of this clone: The junction and the germline gene differ at one end; a read error may be behind it. J is TRBJ2-7 and V is TRBV14, with D perhaps TRBD2 (5 bases). Per germline, CDR1 SGHDN and CDR2 FVKESK. CDR3 length: 12 amino acids. The CDR3 spells CASSQGGIAQYF. The CDR3 DNA is TGTGCCAGCAGTCAAGGAGGTATCGCGCAGTACTTC.

The rearrangement uses TRBV18 and TRBJ2-1; TRBD2 matches at 10 bases. V gave up 2 bases and J gave up 10 bases; unmatched junction bases: 11. CDR3 length: 16 amino acids. The germline CDR1 and CDR2 sequences are KGHSH and LQKENI. This chain's CDR3 is CASSPSLAGVGWEQFF. The CDR3 nucleotides are TGTGCCAGCTCACCATCGCTAGCGGGAGTAGGGTGGGAGCAGTTCTTC.

The genes are TRBV29-1 and TRBJ2-3; TRBD2 agrees at 8 bases. CDR1 is SQVTM, CDR2 ANQGSEA, per germline. V dropped 6 bases and J dropped 3; count of bases not matched to a gene: 5. The CDR3 loop spans 13 amino acids. The CDR3 region has the DNA TGCAGCGTCCGACGCGGGGGGACAGATACGCAGTATTTT. Protein product: CSVRRGGTDTQYF.

This rearrangement joins TRBV27 to TRBJ2-7; weak D call: TRBD1 (5 bases). Germline CDR1 and CDR2: MNHEY and SMNVEV (reference sequence). This CDR3 region has 12 residues. The germline V and J ends were trimmed by 9 bases and 3 bases, with 12 bases remaining between them. DNA of the CDR3: TGTGCCAGACCCAACCAGGGCTACGAGCAGTACTTC. Translation gives CARPNQGYEQYF.